These 11 T cell receptor beta chains came from one sample sequenced in a study of cytotoxic CD8 clonotypes in ibrutinib-treated CLL. Libraries were prepared by immunoSEQ multiplex PCR; TCRdb keeps only in-frame clonotypes and omits some of them. The data hold roughly 300,000 clones, with 60% to 80% observed a single time. The specimen comprised PBMCs, sampled at disease progression, from a patient treated with ibrutinib. These receptors were obtained from a human donor with chronic lymphocytic leukemia.

The genes are TRBV25-1 and TRBJ1-2; TRBD1 matches 7 bases. Germline CDR1 reads MGHDK; CDR2 reads SYGVNS. Trimming removed 6 bases from V and 5 bases from J; junction bases left unmatched: 6. This CDR3 contains 13 residues. The CDR3 DNA reads as TGTGCCAGCAGCTTTACAGGGGCATATGGCTACACCTTC. Residues: CASSFTGAYGYTF.

The rearrangement joins TRBV5-1 to TRBJ1-1, with D perhaps TRBD1 (5 bases). The CDR3 covers 16 residues. The germline V gene has CDR1 SGHRS and CDR2 YFSETQ. Trimming removed 2 bases at V and 6 bases at J, with 20 bases between. CDR3 loop: CASSFGWGGRMPEAFF. CDR3 bases: TGCGCCAGCAGCTTCGGTTGGGGGGGAAGGATGCCTGAAGCTTTCTTT.

V gene TRBV15 combines with J gene TRBJ1-2; D not certain. The CDR3 contains 15 residues. CDR1 and CDR2 (germline): LNHNV, YYDKDF (reference sequence). Between the trimmed V and J ends, which lost 0 bases and 1 base, there was a span of 9 bases. Written as DNA, the CDR3 is TGTGCCACCAGCAGAGATAAAAGGGTTAACTATGGCTACACCTTC. The encoded protein is CATSRDKRVNYGYTF.

The V and J genes are TRBV15 and TRBJ1-5, with 7 bases that match TRBD1. Trimming cost V 5 bases and J 10 bases; bases outside gene matches: 17. The CDR3 has 16 amino acids. Germline V gene lookup returns CDR1 LNHNV and CDR2 YYDKDF (reference sequence). CDR3 amino acids: CATSPRGHHRGRPQHF. CDR3 coding DNA: TGTGCCACCAGCCCTAGGGGCCACCACAGGGGCCGACCCCAGCATTTT.

The table lists this clone with a count of one. This chain links TRBV7-2 with TRBJ2-5; D may correspond to TRBD1 or TRBD2 (5 bases each). Germline-derived CDR1 and CDR2 are SGHTA and FQGNSA. The CDR3 is 14 residues long. The ends were cut back, 2 bases at V and 2 bases at J, with 9 bases in the middle. Here the CDR3 reads CASSLMGPQETQYF. The CDR3 DNA reads as TGTGCCAGCAGCTTAATGGGACCTCAAGAGACCCAGTACTTC.

The chain recombines TRBV9 with TRBJ2-3; D gene uncertain. Per the germline V gene, CDR1 is SGDLS and CDR2 is YYNGEE. CDR3 size: 12 residues. V dropped 0 bases and J dropped 7 bases, with 6 bases sitting between them. The CDR3 DNA reads TGTGCCAGCAGCGTAGGAGGTAATACGCAGTATTTT. It translates to CASSVGGNTQYF. Full variable domain (missing parts from reference TRBV9 and TRBJ2-3): DSGVTQTPKHLITATGQRVTLRCSPRSGDLSVYWYQQSLDQGLQFLIQYYNGEERAKGNILERFSAQQFPDLHSELNLSSLELGDSALYFCASSVGGNTQYFGPGTRLTVL.

The chain's CDR3 is CASSFVGFSGGNQPQHF. The CDR3, as DNA: TGTGCCAGCAGTTTTGTAGGTTTTTCGGGCGGCAATCAGCCCCAGCATTTT. V gene TRBV28 combines with J gene TRBJ1-5, with no clear D. Trimming removed 3 bases at V and 2 bases at J, with 17 bases between. Germline CDR1 is MDHEN and CDR2 is SYDVKM. The CDR3 has 17 amino acids. The full variable domain, its missing parts supplied by reference TRBV28 and TRBJ1-5, is DVKVTQSSRYLVKRTGEKVFLECVQDMDHENMFWYRQDPGLGLRLIYFSYDVKMKEKGDIPEGYSVSREKKERFSLILESASTNQTSMYLCASSFVGFSGGNQPQHFGDGTRLSIL.

The sample holds one count of this clone. V and J are TRBV5-6 and TRBJ1-5; 7 bases are a match to TRBD1. Trimming took 0 bases from V and 0 from J; bases not matched to a gene: 6. The CDR3 has 17 amino acids. Germline CDR1 and CDR2: SGHDT and YYEEEE. The CDR3 region is CASSLGQGKISNQPQHF. CDR3 in DNA: TGTGCCAGCAGCTTGGGACAGGGAAAAATTAGCAATCAGCCCCAGCATTTT.

The chain combines TRBV18 with TRBJ2-5; D gene ambiguous. CDR3 length: 14 residues. Germline V gene sequence: CDR1 KGHSH, CDR2 LQKENI. V was trimmed by 0 bases and J by 2 bases, leaving 7 bases between them. The DNA for the CDR3 is TGTGCCAGCTCACCACCGTGGCAGCAAGAGACCCAGTACTTC. Protein: CASSPPWQQETQYF.

The chain links TRBV2 to TRBJ2-7; TRBD2 matches at 7 bases. Per the germline V gene, CDR1 is SNHLY and CDR2 is FYNNEI. Trimming at V came to 4 bases and at J to 0 bases, leaving 6 bases not matched to a gene. The CDR3 is 15 residues long. This chain's CDR3 is CASSVGGGFSYEQYF. CDR3 nucleotide sequence: TGTGCCAGCAGTGTCGGGGGAGGGTTCTCCTACGAGCAGTACTTC.

This clone was observed a single time. The chain links TRBV6-6 to TRBJ2-7; 7 nucleotides line up with TRBD1. Per germline, CDR1 MNHNY and CDR2 SVGAGI (reference sequence). This CDR3 is built from 13 residues. V gave up 7 bases and J gave up 0 bases; unmatched junction bases: 3. In nucleotides, the CDR3 is TGTGCCAGCAACTACAGGGGCTCCTACGAGCAGTACTTC. It is translated as CASNYRGSYEQYF.